The T cell receptor (beta chain) described here comes from a study of T cells after posttransplantation cyclophosphamide. Study findings and constraints: Blood and skin or GI T cell repertoires showed limited TRB overlap. Later blood repertoires were often dominated by clones from the donor CD8+ memory compartment. Recipient CMV seropositivity and CMV reactivation strongly tracked TRB clonality.

Only in-frame clones appear in the TCRdb table, and some are missing; sequencing was by immunoSEQ multiplex PCR. The table lists 25,000 to 35,000 clones, roughly 89% of them singletons. Germline V gene data show CDR1 as SGHTA and CDR2 as FQGTGA. This CDR3 spans 12 amino acids. The V and J ends lost 4 bases and 9 bases, in that order; junction bases with no gene match: 3. A note on this clone: Its antigen remains unidentified.

The TCR originated in a woman aged 40 to 50 with a blood cancer, CMV-positive, and with a related stem cell donor. The sequencing input was PBMCs. The rearrangement links TRBV7-3 to TRBJ2-3; TRBD1 matches 8 bases. This chain's CDR3 is CASSSDRVTQYF. CDR3 sequence (DNA): TGTGCCAGCAGCTCGGACAGGGTAACGCAGTATTTT.